This T cell receptor (beta chain) came from a study of T cell responses to AZD1222 COVID-19 vaccine. Broader study findings: Just a handful of AZD1222 recipients were seropositive at baseline. As reported, nearly half of all spike-specific TCRs target variant regions that are unmutated. Among vaccine-associated CD4 TCRs, coverage spanned spike, with dominance at 160-218 and 743-854.

Second doses at about 4 or about 12 weeks were pooled. With V trimmed by 3 bases and J by 6 bases, 2 bases remained unmatched. The CDR3 consists of 12 residues. Germline CDR1 and CDR2: SGHKS and YYEKEE (reference sequence). Produced via immunoSEQ multiplex PCR; TCRdb's table is partial and in-frame only. The table shows 150,000 to 200,000 clones, with about 90% occurring only once. A note on this clone: Its antigen is not identified.

The chain has TRBV5-5 and TRBJ2-7; 8 nucleotides align to TRBD1. The source was peripheral blood, collected 28 days after the second AZD1222 dose. This TCR came from an adult who received the AZD1222 COVID-19 vaccine. The CDR3 region has the DNA TGTGCCAGCAGCTCGGACAGGGTCGAGCAGTACTTC. It specifies CASSSDRVEQYF.